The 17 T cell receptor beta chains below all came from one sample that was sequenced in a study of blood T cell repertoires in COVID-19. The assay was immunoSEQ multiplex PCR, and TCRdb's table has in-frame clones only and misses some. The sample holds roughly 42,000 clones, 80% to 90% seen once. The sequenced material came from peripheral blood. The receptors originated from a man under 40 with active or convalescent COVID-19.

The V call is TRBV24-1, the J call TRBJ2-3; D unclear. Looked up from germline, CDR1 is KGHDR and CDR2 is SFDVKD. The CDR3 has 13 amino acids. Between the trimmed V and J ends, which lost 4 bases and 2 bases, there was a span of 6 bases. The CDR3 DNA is TGTGCCACCAGTGACCCCGTCACAGATACGCAGTATTTT. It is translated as CATSDPVTDTQYF.

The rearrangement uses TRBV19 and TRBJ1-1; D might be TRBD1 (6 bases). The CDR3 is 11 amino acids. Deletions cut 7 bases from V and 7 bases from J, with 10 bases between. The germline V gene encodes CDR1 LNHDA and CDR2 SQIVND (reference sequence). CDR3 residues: CASKGEGEAFF. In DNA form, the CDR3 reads TGTGCCAGTAAGGGGGAGGGTGAAGCTTTCTTT.

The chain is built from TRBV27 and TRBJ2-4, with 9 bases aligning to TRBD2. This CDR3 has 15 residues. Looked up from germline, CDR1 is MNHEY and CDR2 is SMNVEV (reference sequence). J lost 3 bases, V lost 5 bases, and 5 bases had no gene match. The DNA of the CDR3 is TGTGCCAGCAGTCCTAGCGGGATCAGCAAAAACATTCAGTACTTC. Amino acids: CASSPSGISKNIQYF.

The CDR3 loop is CATGLRDRDNSPLHF. CDR3 in DNA: TGTGCCACCGGACTTCGGGACAGAGATAATTCACCCCTCCACTTT. The gene calls are TRBV25-1 and TRBJ1-6; 7 nucleotides match TRBD1. Germline CDR1 reads MGHDK; CDR2 reads SYGVNS. The CDR3 is 15 amino acids. Germline trimming cut 10 bases from V and 5 bases from J; bases unmatched to any gene: 11.

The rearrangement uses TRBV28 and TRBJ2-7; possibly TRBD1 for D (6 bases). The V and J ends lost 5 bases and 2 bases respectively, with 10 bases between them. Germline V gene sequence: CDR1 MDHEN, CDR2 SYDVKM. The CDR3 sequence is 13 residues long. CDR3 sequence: CASSSRQAYEQYV. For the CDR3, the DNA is TGTGCCAGCAGTAGTAGACAGGCCTACGAGCAGTACGTC.

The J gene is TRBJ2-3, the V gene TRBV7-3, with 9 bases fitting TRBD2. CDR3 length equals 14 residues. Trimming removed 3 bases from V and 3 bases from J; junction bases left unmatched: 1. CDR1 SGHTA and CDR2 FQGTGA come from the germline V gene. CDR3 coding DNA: TGTGCCAGCAGCTTTCTAGCGGGGACAGATACGCAGTATTTT. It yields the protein CASSFLAGTDTQYF. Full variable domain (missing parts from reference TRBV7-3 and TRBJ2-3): GAGVSQTPSNKVTEKGKYVELRCDPISGHTALYWYRQSLGQGPEFLIYFQGTGAADDSGLPNDRFFAVRPEGSVSTLKIQRTERGDSAVYLCASSFLAGTDTQYFGPGTRLTVL.

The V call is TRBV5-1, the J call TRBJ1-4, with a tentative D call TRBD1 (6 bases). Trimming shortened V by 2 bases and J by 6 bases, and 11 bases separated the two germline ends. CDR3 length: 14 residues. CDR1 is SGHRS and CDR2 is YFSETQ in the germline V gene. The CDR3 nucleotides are TGCGCCAGCAGCTTCGGGGGGCGGGATGAAAAACTGTTTTTT. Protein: CASSFGGRDEKLFF.

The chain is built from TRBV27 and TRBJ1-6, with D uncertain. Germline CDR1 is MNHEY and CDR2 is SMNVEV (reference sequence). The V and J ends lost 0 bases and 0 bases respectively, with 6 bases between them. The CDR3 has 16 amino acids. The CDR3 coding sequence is TGTGCCAGCAGTTTATCACTGGTCTCCTATAATTCACCCCTCCACTTT. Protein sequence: CASSLSLVSYNSPLHF.

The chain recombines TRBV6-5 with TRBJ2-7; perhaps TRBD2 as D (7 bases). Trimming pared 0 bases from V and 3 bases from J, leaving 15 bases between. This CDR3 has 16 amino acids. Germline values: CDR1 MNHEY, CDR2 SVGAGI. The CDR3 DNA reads TGTGCCAGCAGTTACTCGGGGGGGCTAGCCAACTACGAGCAGTACTTC. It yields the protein CASSYSGGLANYEQYF.

Here the CDR3 reads CASSQDGLAGGNEQFF. The CDR3 DNA follows: TGCGCCAGCAGCCAAGATGGACTAGCGGGAGGCAATGAGCAGTTCTTC. The chain has TRBV4-3 and TRBJ2-1; the match to TRBD2 covers 14 bases. This CDR3 is built from 16 residues. Trimming removed 0 bases from V and 6 bases from J; junction bases left unmatched: 1. CDR1 and CDR2 from the germline V gene are LGHNA and YSLEER.

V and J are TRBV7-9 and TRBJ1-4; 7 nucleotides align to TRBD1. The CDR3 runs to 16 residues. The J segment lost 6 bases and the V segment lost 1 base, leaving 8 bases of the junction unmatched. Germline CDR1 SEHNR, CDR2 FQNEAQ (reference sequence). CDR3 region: CASSLGLTGYDEKLFF. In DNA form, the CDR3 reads TGTGCCAGCAGCTTAGGTTTGACAGGGTATGATGAAAAACTGTTTTTT.

Written as DNA, the CDR3 is TGTGCCAGCAGCTTAGGAGGAGTTCAAGAGACCCAGTACTTC. Amino acids: CASSLGGVQETQYF. The gene calls are TRBV7-9 and TRBJ2-5, with no clear D. From germline, CDR1 is SEHNR and CDR2 FQNEAQ (reference sequence). The CDR3 sequence is 14 residues long. With 1 base removed from V and 2 bases from J, the gap between germline ends came to 8 bases.

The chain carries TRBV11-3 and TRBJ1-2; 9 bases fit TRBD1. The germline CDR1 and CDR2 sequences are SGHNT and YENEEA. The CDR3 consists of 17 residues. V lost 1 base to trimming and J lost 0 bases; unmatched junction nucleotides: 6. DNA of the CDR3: TGTGCCAGCAGCTTAGTTGGGACAGGGCTCACTAACTATGGCTACACCTTC. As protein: CASSLVGTGLTNYGYTF. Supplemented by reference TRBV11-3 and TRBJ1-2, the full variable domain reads EAGVVQSPRYKIIEKKQPVAFWCNPISGHNTLYWYLQNLGQGPELLIRYENEEAVDDSQLPKDRFSAERLKGVDSTLKIQPAELGDSAVYLCASSLVGTGLTNYGYTFGSGTRLTVV.

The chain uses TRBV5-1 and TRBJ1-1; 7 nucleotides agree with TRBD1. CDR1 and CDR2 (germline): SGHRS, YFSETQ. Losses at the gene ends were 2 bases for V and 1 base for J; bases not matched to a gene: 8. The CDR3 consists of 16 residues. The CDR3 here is CASSLVPGGKNTEAFF. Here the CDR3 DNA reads TGCGCCAGCAGCTTAGTGCCAGGGGGAAAGAACACTGAAGCTTTCTTT.

CDR3 sequence: CASSLGSTGTFPETQYF. CDR3 nucleotides: TGTGCCAGCAGCTTGGGGTCTACAGGAACTTTCCCAGAGACCCAGTACTTC. The V call is TRBV5-5, the J call TRBJ2-5, with D perhaps TRBD1 (5 bases). Germline loops: CDR1 SGHKS, CDR2 YYEKEE (reference sequence). V was cut by 0 bases and J by 4 bases, with 19 bases left in between. The CDR3 is 17 residues long.

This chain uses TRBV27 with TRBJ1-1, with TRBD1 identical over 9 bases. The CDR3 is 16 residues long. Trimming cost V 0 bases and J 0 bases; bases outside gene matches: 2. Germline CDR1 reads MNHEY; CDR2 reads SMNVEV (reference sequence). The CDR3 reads CASSLSGQGLNTEAFF. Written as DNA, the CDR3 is TGTGCCAGCAGTTTATCCGGACAGGGGTTGAACACTGAAGCTTTCTTT.

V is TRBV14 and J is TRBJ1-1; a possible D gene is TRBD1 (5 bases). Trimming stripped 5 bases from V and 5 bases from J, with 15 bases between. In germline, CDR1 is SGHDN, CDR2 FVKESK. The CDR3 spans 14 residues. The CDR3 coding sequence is TGTGCCAGCAGCTTAAATCCCGGGGGGACTGAAGCTTTCTTT. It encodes CASSLNPGGTEAFF.